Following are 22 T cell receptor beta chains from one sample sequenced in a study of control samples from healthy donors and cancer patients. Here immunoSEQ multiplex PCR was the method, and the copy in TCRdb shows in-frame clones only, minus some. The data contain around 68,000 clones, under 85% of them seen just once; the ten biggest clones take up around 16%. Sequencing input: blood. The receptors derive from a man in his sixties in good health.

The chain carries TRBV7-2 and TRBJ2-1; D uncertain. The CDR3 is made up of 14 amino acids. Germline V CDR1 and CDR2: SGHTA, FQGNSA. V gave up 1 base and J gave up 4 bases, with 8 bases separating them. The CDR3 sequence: CASSLVGDYNEQFF. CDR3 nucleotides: TGTGCCAGCAGCTTAGTTGGGGATTACAATGAGCAGTTCTTC.

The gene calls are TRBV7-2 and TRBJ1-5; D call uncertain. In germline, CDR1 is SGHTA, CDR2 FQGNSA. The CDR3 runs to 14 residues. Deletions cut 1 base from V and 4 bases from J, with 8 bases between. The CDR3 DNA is TGTGCCAGCAGCTTAGGACGGGAGAATCAGCCCCAGCATTTT. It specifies CASSLGRENQPQHF.

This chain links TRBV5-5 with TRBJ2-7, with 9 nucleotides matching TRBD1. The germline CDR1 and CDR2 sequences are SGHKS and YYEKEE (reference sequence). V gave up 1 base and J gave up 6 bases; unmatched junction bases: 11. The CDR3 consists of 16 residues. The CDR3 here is CASSLIPGQGYGEQYF. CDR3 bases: TGTGCCAGCAGCTTGATTCCCGGACAGGGGTATGGCGAGCAGTACTTC.

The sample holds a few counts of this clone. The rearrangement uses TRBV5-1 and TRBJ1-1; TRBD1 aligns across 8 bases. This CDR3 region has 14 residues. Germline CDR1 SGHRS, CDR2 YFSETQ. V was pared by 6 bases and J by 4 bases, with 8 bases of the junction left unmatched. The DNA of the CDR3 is TGCGCCAGCACCCAGTCAGGGGGCAGCACTGAAGCTTTCTTT. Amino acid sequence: CASTQSGGSTEAFF.

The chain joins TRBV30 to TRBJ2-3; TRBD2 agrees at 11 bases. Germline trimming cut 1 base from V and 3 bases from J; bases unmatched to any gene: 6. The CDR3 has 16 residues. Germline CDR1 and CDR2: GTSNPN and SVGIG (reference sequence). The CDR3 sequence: CAWSGKTSGTTDTQYF. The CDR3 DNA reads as TGTGCCTGGAGTGGAAAGACTAGCGGGACGACAGATACGCAGTATTTT.

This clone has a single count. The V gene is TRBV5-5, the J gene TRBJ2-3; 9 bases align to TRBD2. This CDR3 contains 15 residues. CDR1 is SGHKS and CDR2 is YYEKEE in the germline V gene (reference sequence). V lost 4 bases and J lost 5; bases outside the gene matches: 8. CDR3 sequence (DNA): TGTGCCAGCAGCCCTCTGGCGGGAGGGCAAGATACGCAGTATTTT. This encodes CASSPLAGGQDTQYF.

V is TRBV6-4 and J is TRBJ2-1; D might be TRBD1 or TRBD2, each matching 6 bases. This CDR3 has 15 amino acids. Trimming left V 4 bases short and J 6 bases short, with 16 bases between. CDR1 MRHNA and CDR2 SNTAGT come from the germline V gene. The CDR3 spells CASSVNREEGNEQFF. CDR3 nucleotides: TGTGCCAGCAGTGTAAACAGGGAGGAGGGCAATGAGCAGTTCTTC.

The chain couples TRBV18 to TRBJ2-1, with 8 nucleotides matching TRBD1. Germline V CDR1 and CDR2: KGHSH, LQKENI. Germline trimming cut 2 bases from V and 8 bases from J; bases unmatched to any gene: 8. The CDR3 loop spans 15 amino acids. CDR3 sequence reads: CASSPAGGQGYEQFF. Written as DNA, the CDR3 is TGTGCCAGCTCACCAGCCGGTGGACAGGGCTATGAGCAGTTCTTC.

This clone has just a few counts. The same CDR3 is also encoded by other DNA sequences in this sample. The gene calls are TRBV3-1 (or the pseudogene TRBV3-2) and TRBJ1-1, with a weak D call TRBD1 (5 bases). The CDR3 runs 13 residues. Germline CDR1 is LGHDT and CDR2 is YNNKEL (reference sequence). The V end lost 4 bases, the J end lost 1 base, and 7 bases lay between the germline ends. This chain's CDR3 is CASSPGPNTEAFF. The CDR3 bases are TGTGCCAGCAGCCCGGGGCCGAACACTGAAGCTTTCTTT.

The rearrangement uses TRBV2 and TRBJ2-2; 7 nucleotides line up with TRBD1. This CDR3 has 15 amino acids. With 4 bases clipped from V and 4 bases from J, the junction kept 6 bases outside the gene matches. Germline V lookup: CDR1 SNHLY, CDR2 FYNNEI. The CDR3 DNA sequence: TGTGCCAGCAGTGGACAGGGTTTGGGCACCGGGGAGCTGTTTTTT. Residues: CASSGQGLGTGELFF.

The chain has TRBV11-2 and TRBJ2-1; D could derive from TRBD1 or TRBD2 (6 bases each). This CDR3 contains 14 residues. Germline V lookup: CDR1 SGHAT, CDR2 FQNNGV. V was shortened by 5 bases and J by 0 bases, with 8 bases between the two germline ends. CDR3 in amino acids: CASSRGPSYNEQFF. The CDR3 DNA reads TGTGCCAGCAGCCGGGGGCCCTCCTACAATGAGCAGTTCTTC.

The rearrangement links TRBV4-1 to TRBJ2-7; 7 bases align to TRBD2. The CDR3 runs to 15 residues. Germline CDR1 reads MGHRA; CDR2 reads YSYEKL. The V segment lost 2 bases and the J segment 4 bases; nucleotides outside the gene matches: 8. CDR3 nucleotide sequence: TGCGCCAGCAGCCAAATGTGGCTGGGGGGGTACGAGCAGTACTTC. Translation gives CASSQMWLGGYEQYF.

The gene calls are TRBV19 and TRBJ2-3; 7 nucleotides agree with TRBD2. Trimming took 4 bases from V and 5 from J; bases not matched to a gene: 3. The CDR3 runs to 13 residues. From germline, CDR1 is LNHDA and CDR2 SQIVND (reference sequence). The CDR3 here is CASSSGRKDTQYF. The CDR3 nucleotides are TGTGCCAGTAGTAGCGGGAGAAAAGATACGCAGTATTTT.

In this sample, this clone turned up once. CDR3 DNA sequence: TGTGCCAGCAGCTATACACTTCTTGGCACAGATACGCAGTATTTT. This sequence encodes CASSYTLLGTDTQYF. This chain joins TRBV11-2 and TRBJ2-3; D uncertain. V was trimmed by 4 bases and J by 1 base, leaving 12 bases between them. CDR1 SGHAT and CDR2 FQNNGV come from the germline V gene. The CDR3 runs to 15 residues.

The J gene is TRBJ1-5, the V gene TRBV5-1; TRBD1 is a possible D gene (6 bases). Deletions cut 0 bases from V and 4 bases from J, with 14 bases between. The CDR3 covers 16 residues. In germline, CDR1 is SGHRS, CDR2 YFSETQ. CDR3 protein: CASSLVPGEVNQPQHF. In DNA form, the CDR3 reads TGCGCCAGCAGCTTGGTGCCAGGGGAGGTGAATCAGCCCCAGCATTTT.

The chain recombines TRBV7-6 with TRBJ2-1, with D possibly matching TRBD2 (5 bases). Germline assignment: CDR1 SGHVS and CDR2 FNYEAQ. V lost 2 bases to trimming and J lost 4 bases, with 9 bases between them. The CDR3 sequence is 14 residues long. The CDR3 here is CASSLQDSYNEQFF. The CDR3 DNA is TGTGCCAGCAGCTTACAGGACTCGTACAATGAGCAGTTCTTC.

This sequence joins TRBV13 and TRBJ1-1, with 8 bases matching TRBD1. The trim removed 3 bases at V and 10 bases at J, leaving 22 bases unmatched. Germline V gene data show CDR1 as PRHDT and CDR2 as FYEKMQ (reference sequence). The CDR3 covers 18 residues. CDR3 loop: CASSLGQGARSAPFGAFF. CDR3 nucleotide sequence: TGTGCCAGCAGCTTGGGGCAGGGGGCGCGTTCGGCCCCCTTTGGAGCTTTCTTT.

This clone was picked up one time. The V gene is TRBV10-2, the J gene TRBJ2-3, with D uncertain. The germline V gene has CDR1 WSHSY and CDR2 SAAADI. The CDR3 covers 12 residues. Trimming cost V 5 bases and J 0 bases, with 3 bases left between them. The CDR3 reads CASSPSTDTQYF. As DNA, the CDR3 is TGCGCCAGCAGTCCTAGCACAGATACGCAGTATTTT.

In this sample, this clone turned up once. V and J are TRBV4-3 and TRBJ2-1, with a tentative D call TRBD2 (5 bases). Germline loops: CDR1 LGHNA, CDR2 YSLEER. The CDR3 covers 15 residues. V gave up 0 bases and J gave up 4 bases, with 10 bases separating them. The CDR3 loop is CASSQDRAVYNEQFF. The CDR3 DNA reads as TGCGCCAGCAGCCAAGATCGAGCGGTTTACAATGAGCAGTTCTTC.

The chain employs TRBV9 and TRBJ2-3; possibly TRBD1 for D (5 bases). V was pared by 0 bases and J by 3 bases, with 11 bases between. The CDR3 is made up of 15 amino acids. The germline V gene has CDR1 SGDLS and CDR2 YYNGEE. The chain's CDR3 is CASSVGPAGTDTQYF. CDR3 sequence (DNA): TGTGCCAGCAGCGTAGGTCCAGCAGGGACAGATACGCAGTATTTT.

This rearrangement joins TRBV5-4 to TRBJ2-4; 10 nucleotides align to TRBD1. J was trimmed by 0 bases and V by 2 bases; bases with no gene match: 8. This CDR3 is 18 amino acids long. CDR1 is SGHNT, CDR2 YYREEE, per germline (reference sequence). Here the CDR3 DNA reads TGTGCCAGCAGCTTCGGACGGGACAGGGGCCTAGCCAAAAACATTCAGTACTTC. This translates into CASSFGRDRGLAKNIQYF.

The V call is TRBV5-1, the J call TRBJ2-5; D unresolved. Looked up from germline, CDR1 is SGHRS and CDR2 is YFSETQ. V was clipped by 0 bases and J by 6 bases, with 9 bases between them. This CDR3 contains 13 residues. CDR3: CASSLVGKKTQYF. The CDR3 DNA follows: TGCGCCAGCAGCTTGGTAGGGAAAAAGACCCAGTACTTC.